The entry below describes one TCR beta chain. Using immunoSEQ multiplex PCR, the repertoire was profiled, and TCRdb retains in-frame clones only, with some absent. The sample has approximately 70,000 clones; more than 90% are singletons. This entry comes from a study of technical replicates of blood from a few donors. V lost 5 bases and J lost 7, with 20 bases in between. In germline, CDR1 is MNHEY, CDR2 SMNVEV (reference sequence). The CDR3 runs 15 residues. The chain links TRBV27 to TRBJ1-2; D is undetermined. The sequenced sample consisted of T cells isolated from PBMCs. The origin of this receptor is a human donor in good health. The CDR3 nucleotides read TGTGCCAGCAGTCCCTTACCCCAGGATATCTTTGGCTACACCTTC. Its protein product is CASSPLPQDIFGYTF.